Each of the 24 T cell receptor beta chains below was sequenced from the same sample in a study of cytomegalovirus exposure and HLA in healthy donors. In the PCR, 60 Vbeta and 13 Jbeta primers were used. Sequenced by immunoSEQ multiplex PCR; TCRdb stores in-frame clones only, minus some. The data show approximately 150,000 clones, around 65% seen once. Sequencing was done on a sample of PBMCs. All receptors derive from a male donor in good health and CMV-seronegative.

This clone was detected a few times. The CDR3 DNA is TGTGCCAGCAGCCCACGCGGGGGGACCAAGCAGTACTTC. Protein: CASSPRGGTKQYF. The V and J genes are TRBV7-9 and TRBJ2-7; 8 nucleotides line up with TRBD2. The germline V gene has CDR1 SEHNR and CDR2 FQNEAQ (reference sequence). This CDR3 spans 13 amino acids. Germline trimming cut 5 bases from V and 8 bases from J; bases unmatched to any gene: 8.

V usage is TRBV7-9 and J usage is TRBJ2-1, with 7 positions matching TRBD1. V gave up 8 bases and J gave up 7 bases; unmatched junction bases: 14. The CDR3 is made up of 15 amino acids. Germline CDR1 is SEHNR and CDR2 is FQNEAQ (reference sequence). The CDR3 sequence: CASLLDRVRGNEQFF. The CDR3 region has the DNA TGTGCCAGCCTACTCGACAGGGTAAGAGGGAATGAGCAGTTCTTC. The full variable domain, rest sourced from reference TRBV7-9 and TRBJ2-1, is DTGVSQNPRHKITKRGQNVTFRCDPISEHNRLYWYRQTLGQGPEFLTYFQNEAQLEKSRLLSDRFSAERPKGSFSTLEIQRTEQGDSAMYLCASLLDRVRGNEQFFGPGTRLTVL.

This chain links TRBV19 with TRBJ2-5; 7 bases are a match to TRBD1. The CDR3 sequence is 14 residues long. V lost 6 bases, J lost 4 bases, and 8 bases stayed unmatched. Germline-derived CDR1 and CDR2 are LNHDA and SQIVND (reference sequence). The CDR3 nucleotides are TGTGCCAGTAGCGAGGGGGCCGGCGGAGAGACCCAGTACTTC. Translating gives CASSEGAGGETQYF.

This clone showed up just a few times. The chain links TRBV2 to TRBJ1-4; 7 bases agree with TRBD1. V shed 2 bases and J 13 bases; nucleotides not matched to a gene: 1. CDR1 is SNHLY, CDR2 FYNNEI, per germline. CDR3 length: 11 residues. CDR3 in DNA: TGTGCCAGCAGTGAAAGGGACAGACTGTTTTTT. This gives the protein CASSERDRLFF.

Remarks on this clone: One junction end does not reproduce the germline sequence, and a read error may be involved. The same CDR3 arises from other DNA sequences in this sample as well. This chain connects TRBV18 to TRBJ1-1, with D perhaps matching TRBD1 (5 bases). CDR1 is KGHSH, CDR2 LQKENI, per germline. This CDR3 has 15 amino acids. CDR3: CASSTGQSMNTEAFF. CDR3 in DNA: TGTGCCAGCTCAACCGGACAAAGTATGAACACTGAAGCCTTCTTT.

This chain uses TRBV18 with TRBJ2-7, with D perhaps TRBD1 (5 bases). Deletions cut 3 bases from V and 2 bases from J, with 14 bases between. This CDR3 region has 15 residues. CDR1 KGHSH and CDR2 LQKENI come from the germline V gene. CDR3 sequence: CASSPRRDSAYEQYF. The CDR3 nucleotides are TGTGCCAGCTCACCGAGACGAGACAGTGCCTACGAGCAGTACTTC.

The rearrangement joins TRBV6-5 to TRBJ2-7; D is ambiguous. There are 11 residues in the CDR3. Germline CDR1 MNHEY, CDR2 SVGAGI. V lost 4 bases, J lost 3 bases, and 4 bases lay in between. The DNA for the CDR3 is TGTGCCAGCAGTTCTTACTACGAGCAGTACTTC. Its protein product is CASSSYYEQYF.

This rearrangement joins TRBV19 to TRBJ2-1, with TRBD2 matching over 8 bases. Per germline, CDR1 LNHDA and CDR2 SQIVND (reference sequence). The V and J ends lost 10 bases and 5 bases, in that order; junction bases with no gene match: 13. CDR3 length: 15 amino acids. The DNA for the CDR3 is TGTGCCACCAAACCCGGGACTAGGGGACACAATGAGCAGTTCTTC. This translates into CATKPGTRGHNEQFF.

The V gene is TRBV18, the J gene TRBJ1-1; D is uncertain. V lost 3 bases to trimming and J lost 3 bases, with 5 bases between them. Germline assignment: CDR1 KGHSH and CDR2 LQKENI. The CDR3 runs to 12 residues. In nucleotides, the CDR3 is TGTGCCAGCTCACCTCAGGACACTGAAGCTTTCTTT. It codes for CASSPQDTEAFF. The whole variable domain, remainder taken from reference TRBV18 and TRBJ1-1, is NAGVMQNPRHLVRRRGQEARLRCSPMKGHSHVYWYRQLPEEGLKFMVYLQKENIIDESGMPKERFSAEFPKEGPSILRIQQVVRGDSAAYFCASSPQDTEAFFGQGTRLTVV.

This CDR3 reads CASSLAAGAGANVLTF. As DNA, the CDR3 is TGTGCCAGCAGCTTGGCCGCAGGGGCTGGGGCCAACGTCCTGACTTTC. The chain couples TRBV5-8 to TRBJ2-6; tentative D call: TRBD1 (6 bases). Germline assignment: CDR1 SGHTS and CDR2 YDEGEE. The CDR3 has 16 amino acids. V was cut by 0 bases and J by 2 bases, with 9 bases left in between.

In its sample, this clone was seen a few times. V usage is TRBV25-1 and J usage is TRBJ1-3; no clear D. CDR3 length equals 12 residues. Per the germline V gene, CDR1 is MGHDK and CDR2 is SYGVNS. V was shortened by 9 bases and J by 0 bases, with 6 bases between the two germline ends. CDR3 nucleotides: TGTGCCAGTCGTAGCTCTGGAAACACCATATATTTT. Protein sequence: CASRSSGNTIYF. Full variable domain (missing parts from reference TRBV25-1 and TRBJ1-3): EADIYQTPRYLVIGTGKKITLECSQTMGHDKMYWYQQDPGMELHLIHYSYGVNSTEKGDLSSESTVSRIRTEHFPLTLESARPSHTSQYLCASRSSGNTIYFGEGSWLTVV.

The chain recombines TRBV27 with TRBJ1-1; D gene ambiguous. V lost 8 bases and J lost 5, with 18 bases in between. The CDR3 totals 14 residues. Germline V gene lookup returns CDR1 MNHEY and CDR2 SMNVEV (reference sequence). CDR3 coding DNA: TGTGCCAGCCGGATCGGACTACTCTATACTGAAGCTTTCTTT. Translation gives CASRIGLLYTEAFF.

This clone turned up a few times. The J gene is TRBJ1-1, the V gene TRBV11-1; TRBD1 might be the D (6 bases). Per germline, CDR1 SGHAT and CDR2 FQDESV (reference sequence). Trimming shortened V by 5 bases and J by 2 bases, and 18 bases separated the two germline ends. This CDR3 has 16 residues. Here the CDR3 reads CASSGPNRQVNTEAFF. The CDR3 nucleotides read TGTGCCAGCAGCGGTCCCAACCGACAGGTTAACACTGAAGCTTTCTTT.

The chain joins TRBV4-1 to TRBJ1-1; 7 bases align to TRBD1. CDR3 length equals 15 residues. J was trimmed by 1 base and V by 0 bases; bases with no gene match: 2. Germline loops: CDR1 MGHRA, CDR2 YSYEKL. The CDR3 nucleotides are TGCGCCAGCAGCCAAGATCGACAGGGGAACACTGAAGCTTTCTTT. The encoded protein is CASSQDRQGNTEAFF.

V gene TRBV4-2 combines with J gene TRBJ2-1, with 9 bases aligning to TRBD1. This CDR3 is 16 amino acids long. V was clipped by 3 bases and J by 6 bases; unmatched bases: 9. Germline V lookup: CDR1 LGHNA, CDR2 YNFKEQ. CDR3 coding DNA: TGTGCCAGCAGCCAGCCTAGGGGACAGGGCCTCAATGAGCAGTTCTTC. It yields the protein CASSQPRGQGLNEQFF.

CDR3 sequence: CASSQDFGIRSNQPQHF. For the CDR3, the DNA is TGCGCCAGCAGCCAAGATTTCGGGATTCGGAGCAATCAGCCCCAGCATTTT. The gene calls are TRBV4-3 and TRBJ1-5; D ambiguous. Germline V lookup: CDR1 LGHNA, CDR2 YSLEER. V was pared by 0 bases and J by 1 base, with 13 bases between. The CDR3 consists of 17 residues.

CDR3 sequence reads: CASSYGAEEKLFF. Written as DNA, the CDR3 is TGTGCCAGCAGTTACGGGGCAGAGGAAAAACTGTTTTTT. The V call is TRBV6-5, the J call TRBJ1-4; D might be TRBD1 (5 bases). V lost 2 bases to trimming and J lost 8 bases, with 9 bases between them. The germline CDR1 and CDR2 sequences are MNHEY and SVGAGI. The CDR3 is 13 amino acids.

This chain links TRBV5-1 with TRBJ1-1, with 8 nucleotides matching TRBD1. Germline V gene lookup returns CDR1 SGHRS and CDR2 YFSETQ. The CDR3 sequence is 15 residues long. V gave up 2 bases and J gave up 5 bases; unmatched junction bases: 8. CDR3 amino acids: CASSFYRGRGTEAFF. CDR3 nucleotide sequence: TGCGCCAGCAGCTTTTACAGGGGGAGGGGGACTGAAGCTTTCTTT.

The V gene is TRBV28, the J gene TRBJ2-7; TRBD1 matches at 10 bases. Trimming at V came to 8 bases and at J to 1 base, leaving 8 bases not matched to a gene. The length of the CDR3 is 15 residues. The germline V gene encodes CDR1 MDHEN and CDR2 SYDVKM. This CDR3 is CASAFGDRGSYEQYF. As DNA, the CDR3 is TGTGCCAGCGCTTTCGGGGACAGGGGATCCTACGAGCAGTACTTC.

This chain uses TRBV5-1 with TRBJ2-7; the match to TRBD2 covers 10 bases. This CDR3 is built from 15 residues. Germline V lookup: CDR1 SGHRS, CDR2 YFSETQ. J gave up 2 bases and V 4 bases, and 6 bases lay outside the gene matches. The CDR3 protein is CASSSISGGAYEQYF. CDR3 nucleotides: TGCGCCAGCAGCAGCATAAGCGGGGGGGCCTACGAGCAGTACTTC.

The chain uses TRBV29-1 and TRBJ2-3; TRBD2 matches at 7 bases. The V segment lost 7 bases and the J segment 0 bases; nucleotides outside the gene matches: 10. The CDR3 has 15 residues. Germline V lookup: CDR1 SQVTM, CDR2 ANQGSEA. In DNA, the CDR3 is TGCAGCGCCTCCTCTAGCGGTACTAGCACAGATACGCAGTATTTT. Protein: CSASSSGTSTDTQYF.

This clone was seen a single time. The chain carries TRBV10-3 and TRBJ2-3; 15 bases match TRBD2. V was pared by 4 bases and J by 2 bases, with 7 bases of the junction left unmatched. CDR3 length: 18 amino acids. Germline V gives CDR1 ENHRY, CDR2 SYGVKD. The CDR3 DNA is TGTGCCATCAGTGTCGGACTAGCGGGGGGGATTGTCACAGATACGCAGTATTTT. Encoded protein: CAISVGLAGGIVTDTQYF.

The chain recombines TRBV28 with TRBJ1-4; D unresolved. CDR3 length equals 13 residues. Between the trimmed V and J ends, which lost 7 bases and 5 bases, there was a span of 11 bases. Germline-derived CDR1 and CDR2 are MDHEN and SYDVKM. CDR3 residues: CASTSPTNEKLFF. The CDR3 DNA reads as TGTGCCAGCACGTCTCCCACAAATGAAAAACTGTTTTTT.

The chain links TRBV5-4 to TRBJ1-2, with TRBD1 matching 7 bases. The CDR3 consists of 14 residues. CDR1 and CDR2 (germline): SGHNT, YYREEE (reference sequence). The J segment lost 6 bases and the V segment lost 4 bases, leaving 9 bases of the junction unmatched. CDR3 in amino acids: CASSHPDRENGYTF. CDR3 sequence (DNA): TGTGCCAGCAGCCACCCCGACAGGGAAAATGGCTACACCTTC.